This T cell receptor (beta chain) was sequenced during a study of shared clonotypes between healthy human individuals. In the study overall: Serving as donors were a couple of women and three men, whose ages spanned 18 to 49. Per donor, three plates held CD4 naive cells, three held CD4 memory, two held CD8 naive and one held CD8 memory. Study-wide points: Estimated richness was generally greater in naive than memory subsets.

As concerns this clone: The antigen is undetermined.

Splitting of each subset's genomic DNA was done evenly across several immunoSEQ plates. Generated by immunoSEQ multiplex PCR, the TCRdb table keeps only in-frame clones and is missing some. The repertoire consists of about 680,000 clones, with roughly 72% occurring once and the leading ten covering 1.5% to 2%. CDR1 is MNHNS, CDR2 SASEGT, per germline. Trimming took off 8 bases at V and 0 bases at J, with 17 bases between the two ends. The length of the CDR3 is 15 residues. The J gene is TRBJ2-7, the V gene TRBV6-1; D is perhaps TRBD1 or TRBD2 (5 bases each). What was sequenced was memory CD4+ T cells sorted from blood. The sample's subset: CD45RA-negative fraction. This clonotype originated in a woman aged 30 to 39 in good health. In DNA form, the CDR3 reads TGTGCCAGCTGCCCCGGGACGTTGAGCTCCTACGAGCAGTACTTC. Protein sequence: CASCPGTLSSYEQYF.